The 23 T cell receptor beta chains reported below all come from one sample, sequenced in a study of shared T cell receptors in the human thymus. Clones were read by immunoSEQ multiplex PCR, and TCRdb kept only the in-frame ones, dropping some. The data show roughly 550,000 clones, around 78% seen once. These data also formed part of another study, on human thymus T cells.

Sequenced: thymocytes. The receptors originated from a boy younger than two with a congenital heart defect.

This chain joins TRBV5-1 and TRBJ2-3; 11 bases agree with TRBD1. The CDR3 length is 21 residues. V lost 4 bases to trimming and J lost 2 bases; unmatched junction nucleotides: 21. Looked up from germline, CDR1 is SGHRS and CDR2 is YFSETQ. CDR3 loop: CASSTPGQGEREWAHTDTQYF. CDR3 DNA sequence: TGCGCCAGCAGCACCCCGGGACAGGGGGAGCGGGAGTGGGCGCACACAGATACGCAGTATTTT.

V gene TRBV7-2 combines with J gene TRBJ2-7, with 9 bases matching TRBD1. The CDR3 extends over 18 amino acids. J lost 5 bases, V lost 1 base, and 15 bases had no gene match. The germline V gene has CDR1 SGHTA and CDR2 FQGNSA. The CDR3 region has the DNA TGTGCCAGCAGCTTAGATCCGCGGATGAGGACAGGGGTCGACGAGCAGTACTTC. Translated: CASSLDPRMRTGVDEQYF.

The rearrangement uses TRBV28 and TRBJ2-7, with 8 bases fitting TRBD1. V shed 6 bases and J 0 bases; nucleotides not matched to a gene: 4. CDR1 and CDR2 from the germline V gene are MDHEN and SYDVKM. The CDR3 is 14 residues long. For the CDR3, the DNA is TGTGCCAGCAGCCCGACAGGGGTCTCCTACGAGCAGTACTTC. Translation gives CASSPTGVSYEQYF.

This rearrangement joins TRBV30 to TRBJ1-3, with 7 positions matching TRBD1. Germline lookup yields CDR1 GTSNPN and CDR2 SVGIG (reference sequence). This CDR3 is 17 amino acids long. V lost 2 bases and J lost 0; bases outside the gene matches: 10. The CDR3 DNA follows: TGTGCCTGGAGTATCCCTATAGACAGGGACTCTGGAAACACCATATATTTT. Its translation is CAWSIPIDRDSGNTIYF.

The chain combines TRBV5-8 with TRBJ2-7; a possible D gene is TRBD1 (6 bases). The CDR3 covers 15 residues. Trimming took 0 bases from V and 7 from J, leaving 17 bases between them. Germline loops: CDR1 SGHTS, CDR2 YDEGEE. In DNA form, the CDR3 reads TGTGCCAGCAGCTTGGCTTCCGGGACGGACAGTGAGCAGTACTTC. Translation gives CASSLASGTDSEQYF.

The chain employs TRBV7-4 and TRBJ1-1, with D uncertain. The V gene lost 3 bases and the J gene lost 6 bases, with 14 bases spanning the gap. The length of the CDR3 is 14 residues. Germline V CDR1 and CDR2: SGHVT, SQSDAQ. The CDR3 region is CASSFRTSGAEAFF. The CDR3 nucleotides are TGTGCCAGCAGCTTCAGGACTTCAGGCGCTGAAGCTTTCTTT.

V and J are TRBV5-5 and TRBJ2-7, with D possibly being TRBD2 (5 bases). Trimming removed 3 bases at V and 2 bases at J, with 12 bases between. This CDR3 contains 14 residues. Per germline, CDR1 SGHKS and CDR2 YYEKEE (reference sequence). In nucleotides, the CDR3 is TGTGCCAGCAGCTCCGAGGGAATTACCTACGAGCAGTACTTC. Protein sequence: CASSSEGITYEQYF.

This chain links TRBV27 with TRBJ2-2, with TRBD1 identical over 8 bases. This CDR3 has 15 amino acids. CDR1 is MNHEY, CDR2 SMNVEV, per germline (reference sequence). The junction had 7 bases not matched to a gene; V was cut back by 6 bases and J by 4 bases. This CDR3 is CASSHGTGFTGELFF. The CDR3 DNA follows: TGTGCCAGCAGCCATGGGACAGGTTTCACCGGGGAGCTGTTTTTT.

This clone was observed a handful of times. The chain has TRBV27 and TRBJ2-6, with D tentatively TRBD2 (5 bases). CDR3 length: 19 residues. Germline lookup yields CDR1 MNHEY and CDR2 SMNVEV (reference sequence). Trimming cost V 3 bases and J 0 bases, with 18 bases left between them. The CDR3 DNA follows: TGTGCCAGCAGTTTCCTCCCGTTGGTCGGGATCTCTGGGGCCAACGTCCTGACTTTC. This codes for CASSFLPLVGISGANVLTF.

This clone was observed a few times. J is TRBJ1-2 and V is TRBV18; 7 positions match TRBD1. The CDR3 totals 18 residues. The V and J ends lost 3 bases and 2 bases, in that order; junction bases with no gene match: 15. Germline values: CDR1 KGHSH, CDR2 LQKENI. For the CDR3, the DNA is TGTGCCAGCTCACCCCTCCCAATGGACAGGTTCGTCAACTATGGCTACACCTTC. Amino acids: CASSPLPMDRFVNYGYTF.

The chain employs TRBV4-3 and TRBJ2-2; TRBD1 matches 9 bases. The CDR3 loop spans 15 amino acids. Germline-derived CDR1 and CDR2 are LGHNA and YSLEER. V shed 6 bases and J 6 bases; nucleotides not matched to a gene: 8. CDR3 nucleotide sequence: TGCGCCAGCAGTCGGACAGGGGACCGGGCCGGGGAGCTGTTTTTT. Its protein is CASSRTGDRAGELFF.

The rearrangement joins TRBV18 to TRBJ2-3; 9 nucleotides match TRBD1. The V and J ends lost 6 bases and 5 bases, in that order; junction bases with no gene match: 15. The CDR3 is 17 amino acids. The V gene's germline CDR1 is KGHSH and CDR2 LQKENI. The chain's CDR3 is CASSFCIGQGIRDTQYF. The CDR3 DNA reads as TGTGCCAGCTCGTTCTGTATAGGACAGGGGATTAGAGATACGCAGTATTTT.

The chain links TRBV4-1 to TRBJ2-5, with 13 bases aligning to TRBD2. The DNA end favors TRBJ2-7, so the J call may be wrong. The CDR3 totals 18 residues. Germline CDR1 is MGHRA and CDR2 is YSYEKL. In DNA form, the CDR3 reads TGCGCCAGCAGCCCGGGGACTAGCGGGAACTACGGATCCTACGAGCAGTACTTC. Protein sequence: CASSPGTSGNYGSYEQYF.

This chain joins TRBV11-3 and TRBJ1-2; 9 bases match TRBD1. The CDR3 length is 20 residues. CDR1 is SGHNT, CDR2 YENEEA, per germline. With V trimmed by 2 bases and J by 5 bases, 21 bases remained unmatched. The CDR3 nucleotides read TGTGCCAGCAGCTTATCCTTCAATCATACAGACAGGGGGGACCTGTATGGCTACACCTTC. Protein product: CASSLSFNHTDRGDLYGYTF.

The rearrangement links TRBV5-8 to TRBJ1-2; TRBD1 aligns across 7 bases. The CDR3 contains 16 residues. Germline V lookup: CDR1 SGHTS, CDR2 YDEGEE. After removal of 0 bases from V and 0 bases from J, the junction contained 5 bases not matched to a gene. CDR3 amino acids: CASSLVRQGSNYGYTF. DNA of the CDR3: TGTGCCAGCAGCTTGGTCCGACAGGGCTCTAACTATGGCTACACCTTC.

CDR3 amino acids: CASSSRDSISRVAKNIQYF. Written as DNA, the CDR3 is TGTGCCAGTAGTTCTCGGGACAGTATCAGTAGGGTAGCCAAAAACATTCAGTACTTC. This rearrangement joins TRBV19 to TRBJ2-4, with TRBD1 matching 7 bases. Looked up from germline, CDR1 is LNHDA and CDR2 is SQIVND (reference sequence). CDR3 length: 19 residues. With V trimmed by 5 bases and J by 0 bases, 16 bases remained unmatched.

This rearrangement joins TRBV7-9 to TRBJ2-7, with D possibly being TRBD1 (6 bases). This CDR3 spans 15 amino acids. The V gene lost 6 bases and the J gene lost 2 bases, with 17 bases spanning the gap. From germline, CDR1 is SEHNR and CDR2 FQNEAQ (reference sequence). DNA for the CDR3: TGTGCCAGCAGTTGCCGGGACAAATTCCCCTACGAGCAGTACTTC. Translated, it gives CASSCRDKFPYEQYF.

The chain is built from TRBV5-1 and TRBJ2-1, with a weak D call TRBD2 (6 bases). The germline V gene has CDR1 SGHRS and CDR2 YFSETQ. V was cut by 4 bases and J by 3 bases, with 17 bases left in between. The CDR3 sequence is 16 residues long. The DNA for the CDR3 is TGCGCCAGCAGCCCAATCGCGGGACTGGACTACAATGAGCAGTTCTTC. Translation gives CASSPIAGLDYNEQFF. The full variable domain, rest sourced from reference TRBV5-1 and TRBJ2-1, is KAGVTQTPRYLIKTRGQQVTLSCSPISGHRSVSWYQQTPGQGLQFLFEYFSETQRNKGNFPGRFSGRQFSNSRSEMNVSTLELGDSALYLCASSPIAGLDYNEQFFGPGTRLTVL.

This chain joins TRBV4-2 and TRBJ2-3, with 10 nucleotides matching TRBD2. With 4 bases clipped from V and 1 base from J, the junction kept 11 bases outside the gene matches. This CDR3 is built from 18 residues. Looked up from germline, CDR1 is LGHNA and CDR2 is YNFKEQ. The CDR3 protein is CASSRGSSGRKGTDTQYF. As DNA, the CDR3 is TGTGCCAGCAGCCGTGGGTCTAGCGGGAGAAAGGGCACAGATACGCAGTATTTT.

The gene calls are TRBV4-3 and TRBJ2-1; TRBD2 agrees at 11 bases. CDR1 LGHNA and CDR2 YSLEER come from the germline V gene. The CDR3 sequence is 18 residues long. Trimming removed 0 bases from V and 7 bases from J; junction bases left unmatched: 11. CDR3: CASSQDPLLAGVNNEQFF. The CDR3, as DNA: TGCGCCAGCAGCCAAGATCCACTACTAGCGGGAGTAAATAATGAGCAGTTCTTC.

The V and J genes are TRBV30 and TRBJ2-7; D might be TRBD2 (6 bases). Germline assignment: CDR1 GTSNPN and CDR2 SVGIG (reference sequence). The CDR3 totals 14 residues. The V gene lost 4 bases and the J gene lost 6 bases, with 19 bases spanning the gap. The CDR3 region is CAWIHIKTRFEQYF. In DNA form, the CDR3 reads TGTGCCTGGATACATATCAAGACTAGATTCGAGCAGTACTTC.

V is TRBV2 and J is TRBJ2-5, with 8 bases that match TRBD2. The CDR3 totals 14 residues. Germline CDR1 is SNHLY and CDR2 is FYNNEI. The V segment lost 6 bases and the J segment 3 bases; nucleotides outside the gene matches: 6. Here the CDR3 reads CASRTGGIEETQYF. The CDR3 DNA reads TGTGCCAGCAGGACGGGGGGGATTGAAGAGACCCAGTACTTC.

This chain joins TRBV25-1 and TRBJ2-5; a weak D match, TRBD2 (6 bases). Between the trimmed V and J ends, which lost 1 base and 3 bases, there was a span of 12 bases. The germline gives CDR1 MGHDK, CDR2 SYGVNS. This CDR3 is built from 15 residues. Here the CDR3 DNA reads TGTGCCAGCAGTGAATTGGAGGGAAGGAAAGAGACCCAGTACTTC. Protein product: CASSELEGRKETQYF. The full variable domain, its missing parts supplied by reference TRBV25-1 and TRBJ2-5, is EADIYQTPRYLVIGTGKKITLECSQTMGHDKMYWYQQDPGMELHLIHYSYGVNSTEKGDLSSESTVSRIRTEHFPLTLESARPSHTSQYLCASSELEGRKETQYFGPGTRLLVL.